This is a list of T cell receptor beta chains from one sample in a study of blood T cell repertoires in COVID-19. Repertoires were generated with immunoSEQ multiplex PCR, while TCRdb's copy carries only in-frame clones and drops some. The sample carries some 130,000 clones, around 82% recorded once. Sequenced: PBMCs or T cells enriched from blood (not recorded which). All receptors come from a man in his forties with acute COVID-19. Each CDR3 is given with its conserved first and last residue. Fields, in order: clone size, D gene, J gene, V gene, CDR3 protein, CDR3 DNA. D genes are given only for firm matches. The size of a clone is reported for some rows only, either as once, few or many, or as a class for expanded clones.

>.|.|TRBJ1-3|TRBV4-1
CASSQGAGNTIYF
TGCGCCAGCAGCCAAGGGGCCGGAAACACCATATATTTT
>.|TRBD2|TRBJ2-6|TRBV28
CASTSYGGASGANVLTF
TGTGCCAGCACATCATACGGGGGGGCTTCTGGGGCCAACGTCCTGACTTTC
>.|TRBD1|TRBJ1-5|TRBV18
CASSPRDRGGQPQHF
TGTGCCAGCTCACCAAGGGACAGGGGGGGTCAGCCCCAGCATTTT
>.|TRBD1|TRBJ1-1|TRBV6-2/TRBV6-3
CASSYGQVPFTEAFF
TGTGCCAGCAGTTACGGACAGGTCCCCTTCACTGAAGCTTTCTTT
>.|TRBD1|TRBJ1-2|TRBV7-9
CASSLRGQGAFNYGYTF
TGTGCCAGCAGCTTGAGAGGACAGGGGGCCTTTAACTATGGCTACACCTTC
>.|TRBD2|TRBJ2-7|TRBV6-5
CASSYRMGTRTQYF
TGTGCCAGCAGTTACCGAATGGGGACTAGGACGCAGTACTTC
>.|TRBD2|TRBJ2-3|TRBV7-2
CASTEPSGRTDTQYF
TGTGCCAGCACCGAACCTAGCGGGAGAACAGATACGCAGTATTTT
>.|.|TRBJ2-5|TRBV4-3
CASSQEGVLWETQYF
TGCGCCAGCAGCCAAGAAGGGGTCCTATGGGAGACCCAGTACTTC
>once|.|TRBJ1-2|TRBV3-1/TRBV3-2
CASSPGPYPTTFWGYTF
TGTGCCAGCAGCCCAGGTCCGTACCCGACCACGTTCTGGGGCTACACCTTC
>.|TRBD1|TRBJ1-2|TRBV14
CASSQTTGEDGYTF
TGTGCCAGCAGCCAAACTACAGGGGAGGATGGCTACACCTTC
>.|TRBD1|TRBJ1-6|TRBV11-2
CASRQGFYNSPLHF
TGTGCCAGCAGACAGGGGTTCTATAATTCACCCCTCCACTTT
>.|TRBD1|TRBJ2-7|TRBV6-6
CASQRGTGLYEQYF
TGTGCCAGCCAAAGGGGGACAGGGCTTTACGAGCAGTACTTC
>.|.|TRBJ2-5|TRBV10-3
CAISARLSEETQYF
TGTGCCATCAGTGCCCGACTCTCTGAAGAGACCCAGTACTTC
>.|.|TRBJ1-1|TRBV19
CASSITGVSTEAFF
TGTGCCAGTAGTATTACCGGGGTGAGCACTGAAGCTTTCTTT
>.|TRBD1|TRBJ1-5|TRBV2
CASTGQVRDQPQHF
TGTGCCAGCACAGGACAGGTTAGGGACCAGCCCCAGCATTTT
>once|TRBD2|TRBJ2-3|TRBV9
CASSVLAGTDTQYF
TGTGCCAGCAGCGTACTAGCGGGCACAGATACGCAGTATTTT
>.|TRBD1|TRBJ2-7|TRBV7-9
CASSQTGDSSYEQYF
TGTGCCAGCAGCCAGACAGGGGACAGCTCCTACGAGCAGTACTTC
>.|.|TRBJ1-6|TRBV10-3
CAISDFGGSNSPLHF
TGTGCCATCAGTGACTTTGGAGGATCTAATTCACCCCTCCACTTT
>.|.|TRBJ2-5|TRBV7-2
CASSLAPSLLQETQYF
TGTGCCAGCAGCTTAGCCCCTTCCCTACTCCAAGAGACCCAGTACTTC
>.|.|TRBJ1-1|TRBV5-1
CASSLAQENTEAFF
TGCGCCAGCAGCTTAGCACAGGAGAACACTGAAGCTTTCTTT
>.|.|TRBJ1-1|TRBV11-3
CASSLEGETEAFF
TGTGCCAGCAGCTTAGAAGGGGAAACTGAAGCTTTCTTT
>once|TRBD2|TRBJ2-7|TRBV19
CASSIGAGDGHEQYF
TGTGCCAGTAGTATCGGTGCGGGGGATGGCCACGAGCAGTACTTC
>.|.|TRBJ2-5|TRBV5-1
CASSRGIQETQYF
TGCGCCAGCAGCCGAGGGATCCAAGAGACCCAGTACTTC
>.|.|TRBJ2-7|TRBV12-3/TRBV12-4
CASSPTTYEQYF
TGTGCCAGCAGCCCCACTACCTACGAGCAGTACTTC
>.|TRBD2|TRBJ2-3|TRBV29-1
CSVEDPLAGFYTDTQYF
TGCAGCGTTGAAGATCCTCTAGCGGGGTTCTACACAGATACGCAGTATTTT
>.|.|TRBJ2-1|TRBV15
CATSYDRESSYNEQFF
TGTGCCACCAGTTACGACAGAGAGAGCTCCTACAATGAGCAGTTCTTC
>.|.|TRBJ2-2|TRBV4-3
CASSQGALDTGELFF
TGCGCCAGCAGCCAAGGGGCCTTAGACACCGGGGAGCTGTTTTTT